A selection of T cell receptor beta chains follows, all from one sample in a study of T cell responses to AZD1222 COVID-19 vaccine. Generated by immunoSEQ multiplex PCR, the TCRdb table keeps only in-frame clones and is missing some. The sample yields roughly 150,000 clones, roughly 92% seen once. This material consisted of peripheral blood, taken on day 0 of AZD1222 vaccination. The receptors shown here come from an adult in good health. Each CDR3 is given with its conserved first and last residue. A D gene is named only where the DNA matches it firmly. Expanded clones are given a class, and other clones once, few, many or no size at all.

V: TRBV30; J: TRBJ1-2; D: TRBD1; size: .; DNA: TGTGCCTGGAGTGCCGTGACAGGGAACTATGGCTACACCTTC; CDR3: CAWSAVTGNYGYTF
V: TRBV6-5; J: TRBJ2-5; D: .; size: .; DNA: TGTGCCAGCAGTTACGGAGAGACCCAGTACTTC; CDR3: CASSYGETQYF
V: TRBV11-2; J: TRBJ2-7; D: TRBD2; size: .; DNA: TGTGCCAGCAGCCTCCGGACTAGCGGGGACTCCTACGAGCAGTACTTC; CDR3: CASSLRTSGDSYEQYF
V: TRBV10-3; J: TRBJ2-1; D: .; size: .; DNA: TGTGCCATCAGTGATTCAGGGAAGAACCCCTTCAATGAGCAGTTCTTC; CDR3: CAISDSGKNPFNEQFF
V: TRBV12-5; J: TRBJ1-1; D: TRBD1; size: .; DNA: TGTGCTAGTGGACGTGGGACAGGGGGTGAAGCTTTCTTT; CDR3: CASGRGTGGEAFF
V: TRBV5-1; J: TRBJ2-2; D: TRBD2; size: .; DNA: TGCGCCAGCAGCTTGGTAGCGGGGGTCACCGGGGAGCTGTTTTTT; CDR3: CASSLVAGVTGELFF
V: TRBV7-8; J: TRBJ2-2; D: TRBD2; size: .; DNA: TGTGCCAGCAGCTTAGGCCCTCCCGCGGGGGGACCGAACACCGGGGAGCTGTTTTTT; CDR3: CASSLGPPAGGPNTGELFF
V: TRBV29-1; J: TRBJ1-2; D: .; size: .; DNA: TGCAGCGTTGAAGACCTTGGTATGATAGCTAACTATGGCTACACCTTC; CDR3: CSVEDLGMIANYGYTF
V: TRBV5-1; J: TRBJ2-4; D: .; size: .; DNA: TGCGCCAGCAGCAACTACAACGTAGCCAAAAACATTCAGTACTTC; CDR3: CASSNYNVAKNIQYF
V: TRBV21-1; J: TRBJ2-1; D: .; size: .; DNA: TGTGCCAGCAGCAACCAACAGGGGTTGGATGAGCAGTTCTTC; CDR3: CASSNQQGLDEQFF
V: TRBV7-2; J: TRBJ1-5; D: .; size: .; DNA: TGTGCCAGCAGCTTAGGGTTCAATAGCAATCAGCCCCAGCATTTT; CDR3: CASSLGFNSNQPQHF
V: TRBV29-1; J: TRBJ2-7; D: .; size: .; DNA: TGCAGCGTTGAATGGAATACCTACGAGCAGTACTTC; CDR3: CSVEWNTYEQYF
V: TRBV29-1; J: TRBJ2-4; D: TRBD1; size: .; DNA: TGCAGCGTTCGACAGGGGCAAAACATTCAGTACTTC; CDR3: CSVRQGQNIQYF
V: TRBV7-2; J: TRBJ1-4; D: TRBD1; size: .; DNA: TGTGCCAGCAGCTTAGGGAAGGGGGCGATTGAAAAACTGTTTTTT; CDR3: CASSLGKGAIEKLFF
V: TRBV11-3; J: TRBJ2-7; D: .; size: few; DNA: TGTGCCAGCAGCTTAGGCGTAGGAGGGGGCGAGCAGTACTTC; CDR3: CASSLGVGGGEQYF
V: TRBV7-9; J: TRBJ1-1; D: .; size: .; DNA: TGTGCCAGCAGCTTAGCGCCCCAGTTGATGAACACTGAAGCTTTCTTT; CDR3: CASSLAPQLMNTEAFF
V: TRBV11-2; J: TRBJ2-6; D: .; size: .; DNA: TGTGCCAGCAGCTTAACTGACTCTGGGGCCAACGTCCTGACTTTC; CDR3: CASSLTDSGANVLTF
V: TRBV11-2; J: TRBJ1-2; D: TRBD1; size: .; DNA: TGTGCCAGCAGCCGCGGACAGGGGGCAGAGGGCTACACCTTC; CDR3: CASSRGQGAEGYTF
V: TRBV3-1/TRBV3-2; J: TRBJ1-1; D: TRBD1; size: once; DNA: TGTGCCAGCAGCCGCACCAGGGGGCTTGAAGCTTTCTTT; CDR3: CASSRTRGLEAFF
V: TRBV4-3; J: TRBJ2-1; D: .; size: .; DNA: TGCGCCAGCAGCCAAGAAGTCCGTAGCCCGGGCCTTGTAGGCAATGAGCAGTTCTTC; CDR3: CASSQEVRSPGLVGNEQFF
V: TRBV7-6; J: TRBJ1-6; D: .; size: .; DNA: TGTGCCAGCAGCTCCCAGGTCGCCGGGGGCAGCTCCTATAATTCACCCCTCCACTTT; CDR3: CASSSQVAGGSSYNSPLHF
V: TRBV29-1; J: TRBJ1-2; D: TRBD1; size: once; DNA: TGCAGCGTTAGGGACAGTCACTATGGCTACACCTTC; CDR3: CSVRDSHYGYTF
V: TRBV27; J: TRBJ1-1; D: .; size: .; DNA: TGTGCCAGCAGTTTCCTCGCGATCTCGGGGACTGAAGCTTTCTTT; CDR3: CASSFLAISGTEAFF
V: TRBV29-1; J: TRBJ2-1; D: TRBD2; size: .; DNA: TGCAGCGTGCATACTAGCGGGAGGGCCGATGAGCAGTTCTTC; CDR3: CSVHTSGRADEQFF
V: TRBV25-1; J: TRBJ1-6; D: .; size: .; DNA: TGTGCCAGCAGTGCTCGGAAGGATTCACCCCTCCACTTT; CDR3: CASSARKDSPLHF
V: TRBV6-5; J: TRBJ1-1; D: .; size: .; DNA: TGTGCCAGCAGTTATCCTCCGGGACATTCGAACACTGAAGCTTTCTTT; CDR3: CASSYPPGHSNTEAFF
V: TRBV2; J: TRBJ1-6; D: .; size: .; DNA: TGTGCCAGCAGTACGGTAGCTAATTCACCCCTCCACTTT; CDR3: CASSTVANSPLHF
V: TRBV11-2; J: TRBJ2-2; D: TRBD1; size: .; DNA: TGTGCCAGCAGCTTAGCGCACAGGGGCCGAAACACCGGGGAGCTGTTTTTT; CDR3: CASSLAHRGRNTGELFF
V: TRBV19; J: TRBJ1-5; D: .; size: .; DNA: TGTGCCAGTAGGCCACGCCGGGGCGCCCTTAATCAGCCCCAGCATTTT; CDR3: CASRPRRGALNQPQHF
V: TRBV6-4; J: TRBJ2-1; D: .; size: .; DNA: TGTGCCAGCATCCCGGGGGGCACCTCCTACAATGAGCAGTTCTTC; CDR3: CASIPGGTSYNEQFF
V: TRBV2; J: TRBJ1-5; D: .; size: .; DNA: TGTGCCAGCAGTGACGAACGGGCGTGGCAGCATTTT; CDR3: CASSDERAWQHF
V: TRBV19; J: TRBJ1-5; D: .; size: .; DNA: TGTGCCAGTAGTATACGGGGGAATCAGCCCCAGCATTTT; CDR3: CASSIRGNQPQHF
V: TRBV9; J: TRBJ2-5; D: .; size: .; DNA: TGTGCCAGCAGCGCAGGGACAGAGACCCAGTACTTC; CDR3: CASSAGTETQYF
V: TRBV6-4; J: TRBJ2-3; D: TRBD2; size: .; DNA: TGTGCCAGCAGCGGCGGGGGGTCCCCGAGTACGCAGTATTTT; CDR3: CASSGGGSPSTQYF
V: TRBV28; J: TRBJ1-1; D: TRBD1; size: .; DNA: TGTGCCAGCAGTACGCCCCAGGGGGCGATCACTGAAGCTTTCTTT; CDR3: CASSTPQGAITEAFF
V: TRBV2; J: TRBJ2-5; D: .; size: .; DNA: TGTGCCAACCCTCCCAGGGGCGAATTGGAGACCCAGTACTTC; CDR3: CANPPRGELETQYF